This TCR beta chain was sequenced during a study of blood T cells in healthy people across ages. Primers used in a second PCR of roughly 6 to 12 cycles were a sample-barcoded 5' primer and a J-beta primer mix. Every cDNA molecule bore a tag from a template-switch adaptor containing 12 random nucleotides. TCRdb re-called the 5' RACE reads with MiXCR, one entry per CDR3 protein. The sample records approximately 490,000 distinct CDR3 sequences, around 24% being singletons. The germline gives CDR1 LGHNA, CDR2 YSLEER. The length of the CDR3 is 16 residues. Losses at the gene ends were 3 bases for V and 6 bases for J; bases not matched to a gene: 11. These records were also assigned to another study, of T cells of mothers and their children.

The clonotype comes from a boy aged 5-17 years in good health. The chain joins TRBV4-3 to TRBJ2-1; 7 bases align to TRBD1. Sequenced sample: blood. The CDR3 region is CASSQTFRDSANEQFF. The CDR3 DNA sequence: TGCGCCAGCAGCCAGACATTCCGGGACAGCGCCAATGAGCAGTTCTTC.